The clone carrying this T cell receptor beta chain appeared a few times. This specimen belongs to a study of cytomegalovirus exposure and HLA in healthy donors. Across the whole study: Researchers previously reported finding fewer than 140 million unique TCR beta sequences from 170 million or so T cells.

The CDR3 consists of 15 residues. J gave up 8 bases and V 3 bases, and 7 bases lay outside the gene matches. In germline, CDR1 is SGHRS, CDR2 YFSETQ. Use of 60 Vbeta and 13 Jbeta primers characterized the PCR. The method was immunoSEQ multiplex PCR; TCRdb's version includes in-frame clones alone and lacks a portion of them. The sample lists fewer than 120,000 clones, more than 65% occurring once. The receptor was isolated from a man aged 25-45 years in good health and CMV-seropositive. The sequenced material came from PBMCs. The V and J genes are TRBV5-1 and TRBJ1-4, with 10 bases that match TRBD1. The CDR3 sequence: CASSSAGQGGEKLFF. CDR3 bases: TGCGCCAGCAGCTCGGCTGGACAGGGGGGCGAAAAACTGTTTTTT.